The 19 T cell receptor beta chains given below trace back to one sample, sequenced in a study of T-cell reconstitution after alpha-beta-depleted transplantation in children. Molecular barcoding with unique molecular identifiers was used for the TCRbeta library. TCRdb re-called the PCR reads through MiXCR, storing one row per CDR3 protein. The repertoire holds hundreds of thousands of distinct CDR3 sequences, roughly 11% seen once, with 23% in the top ten. The starting material was peripheral blood, obtained 180 days after TCRalphabeta/CD19-depleted stem cell transplant. The receptors derive from a male patient aged 2 to 9 who had a stem cell transplant for chronic granulomatous disease, so the T cells may come from the graft donor.

This clonotype has ten or more counts. The rearrangement links TRBV29-1 to TRBJ2-2; D gene uncertain. The CDR3 is 13 residues long. V was pared by 4 bases and J by 4 bases, with 10 bases between. Germline V gene sequence: CDR1 SQVTM, CDR2 ANQGSEA. CDR3 sequence reads: CSVAVVATGELFF. The CDR3 DNA reads TGCAGCGTTGCAGTGGTAGCCACCGGGGAGCTGTTTTTT.

Ten or more counts support this clonotype. In DNA, the CDR3 is TGTGCCAGCAGCCCGGCTAGCGGGAGAATCTACGAGCAGTACTTC. Protein sequence: CASSPASGRIYEQYF. The chain employs TRBV27 and TRBJ2-7; 10 positions match TRBD2. V gave up 6 bases and J gave up 3 bases; unmatched junction bases: 8. The CDR3 loop spans 15 amino acids. Germline-derived CDR1 and CDR2 are MNHEY and SMNVEV (reference sequence).

This clonotype was seen at least ten times. The V and J genes are TRBV6-5 and TRBJ2-1, with D hard to call. The CDR3 is 17 amino acids. CDR1 and CDR2 from the germline V gene are MNHEY and SVGAGI. V lost 0 bases and J 3 bases, leaving 15 bases between the germline ends. CDR3 region: CASSYSTALGYYNEQFF. The CDR3 nucleotides are TGTGCCAGCAGTTACTCGACGGCGTTAGGATACTACAATGAGCAGTTCTTC.

This clonotype was counted at least ten times. The chain combines TRBV11-3 with TRBJ2-1; D may be TRBD1 (5 bases). Trimming took off 5 bases at V and 5 bases at J, with 10 bases between the two ends. From germline, CDR1 is SGHNT and CDR2 YENEEA. The CDR3 is 13 amino acids. In nucleotides, the CDR3 is TGTGCCAGCAGCCAACGGACAAACAATGAGCAGTTCTTC. It codes for CASSQRTNNEQFF.

This clonotype was counted many times. The chain has TRBV27 and TRBJ2-1; D is possibly TRBD1 (5 bases). The CDR3 contains 14 residues. Germline CDR1 reads MNHEY; CDR2 reads SMNVEV (reference sequence). Trimming removed 3 bases from V and 9 bases from J, with 15 bases in between. The CDR3 bases are TGTGCCAGCAGTTTGGGGCTAATGGCGATTGAGCAGTTCTTC. Protein sequence: CASSLGLMAIEQFF.

The rearrangement joins TRBV18 to TRBJ2-3, with TRBD1 identical over 8 bases. This CDR3 spans 16 amino acids. The J segment lost 3 bases and the V segment lost 5 bases, leaving 10 bases of the junction unmatched. Germline assignment: CDR1 KGHSH and CDR2 LQKENI. The CDR3 coding sequence is TGTGCCAGCTCAGCTTATACAACAGGGGGGACAGATACGCAGTATTTT. It encodes CASSAYTTGGTDTQYF.

V usage is TRBV7-9 and J usage is TRBJ1-1; D might be TRBD1 (5 bases). This CDR3 has 14 amino acids. V dropped 5 bases and J dropped 5 bases, with 15 bases sitting between them. CDR1 SEHNR and CDR2 FQNEAQ come from the germline V gene (reference sequence). The CDR3 bases are TGTGCCAGCAGCCCCTCCTCCGGGGGTACTGAAGCTTTCTTT. Amino acids: CASSPSSGGTEAFF. Based on the CDR3 plus reference TRBV7-9 and TRBJ1-1, the full variable domain is DTGVSQNPRHKITKRGQNVTFRCDPISEHNRLYWYRQTLGQGPEFLTYFQNEAQLEKSRLLSDRFSAERPKGSFSTLEIQRTEQGDSAMYLCASSPSSGGTEAFFGQGTRLTVV.

With respect to this clonotype: This clone may be a read error of a much larger clone one base away. The chain carries TRBV20-1 and TRBJ2-7, with a weak D call TRBD2 (6 bases). V lost 4 bases to trimming and J lost 3 bases, with 13 bases between them. Germline CDR1 DFQATT, CDR2 SNEGSKA (reference sequence). CDR3 length: 13 amino acids. CDR3: CSAIKLADYEQYF. CDR3 sequence (DNA): TGCAGTGCTATAAAACTAGCTGACTACGAGCAGTACTTC.

In this sample, this clonotype turned up many times. The rearrangement uses TRBV20-1 and TRBJ2-7; 7 nucleotides agree with TRBD1. V was clipped by 3 bases and J by 0 bases; unmatched bases: 5. Germline V gene sequence: CDR1 DFQATT, CDR2 SNEGSKA (reference sequence). The CDR3 has 14 residues. DNA for the CDR3: TGCAGTGCTAGGGGCAGGGGGAGCTCCTACGAGCAGTACTTC. It specifies CSARGRGSSYEQYF.

This clonotype was seen more than once but under ten times. The chain combines TRBV30 with TRBJ1-2, with TRBD1 identical over 11 bases. Germline CDR1 GTSNPN, CDR2 SVGIG (reference sequence). The CDR3 is 15 residues long. V lost 5 bases and J lost 7; bases outside the gene matches: 12. The CDR3 DNA is TGTGCCTGGCCGGGCACCGGGACAGGGGGGTTTGGCTACACCTTC. Residues: CAWPGTGTGGFGYTF.

The rearrangement links TRBV28 to TRBJ2-7; the D gene is possibly TRBD2 (5 bases). Trimming cost V 1 base and J 3 bases, with 19 bases left between them. Per germline, CDR1 MDHEN and CDR2 SYDVKM. This CDR3 has 17 amino acids. The CDR3 protein is CASSLFMSGTINYEQYF. The CDR3 DNA sequence: TGTGCCAGCAGTTTATTCATGAGCGGCACTATAAACTACGAGCAGTACTTC.

In its sample, this clonotype was seen many times. This chain links TRBV5-7 with TRBJ2-2; no clear D gene. TRBV5-7 qualifies as an ORF whose function is uncertain. V lost 6 bases to trimming and J lost 1 base, with 10 bases between them. The CDR3 is made up of 14 amino acids. The CDR3 DNA is TGTGCCAGCACTGTCACGGGGAACACCGGGGAGCTGTTTTTT. Translating it yields CASTVTGNTGELFF.

In this sample, this clonotype turned up many times. The CDR3 DNA sequence: TGTGCCAGCAGTCGTGTTAGGCGCGGCTACACCTTC. Translated, it gives CASSRVRRGYTF. V and J are TRBV6-6 and TRBJ1-2; D is ambiguous. This CDR3 is 12 amino acids long. The germline V gene has CDR1 MNHNY and CDR2 SVGAGI (reference sequence). With 5 bases removed from V and 8 bases from J, the gap between germline ends came to 12 bases.

This chain links TRBV12-3 or TRBV12-4 with TRBJ1-6; 9 bases map to TRBD1. The CDR3 sequence is 13 residues long. J was trimmed by 16 bases and V by 5 bases; bases with no gene match: 9. The CDR3 DNA follows: TGTGCCAGCAGTCTAGGACAGGGGATCGCACTCCACTTT. Residues: CASSLGQGIALHF.

This clonotype was picked up many times. This rearrangement joins TRBV5-6 to TRBJ1-5; 7 nucleotides match TRBD1. This CDR3 is built from 15 residues. Per the germline V gene, CDR1 is SGHDT and CDR2 is YYEEEE. V lost 0 bases and J lost 3; bases outside the gene matches: 3. Written as DNA, the CDR3 is TGTGCCAGCAGCTTGGGAGGGGGCAACAATCAGCCCCAGCATTTT. Its protein is CASSLGGGNNQPQHF.

This clonotype was detected many times. The rearrangement links TRBV7-3 to TRBJ2-1, with D unclear. The V end was cut by 1 base, the J end by 5 bases, with 6 bases between. Germline V gene lookup returns CDR1 SGHTA and CDR2 FQGTGA. CDR3 length equals 13 residues. The CDR3 nucleotides are TGTGCCAGCAGCTTAAGAGGAAACAATGAGCAGTTCTTC. This gives the protein CASSLRGNNEQFF.

This clonotype has a count of ten or more. The V gene is TRBV18, the J gene TRBJ1-4; D is uncertain. CDR3 length: 14 residues. Germline V gives CDR1 KGHSH, CDR2 LQKENI. V was pared by 5 bases and J by 10 bases, with 17 bases between. CDR3 residues: CASSTGVQSGKLFF. The CDR3 DNA reads TGTGCCAGCTCAACCGGGGTTCAATCTGGAAAACTGTTTTTT.

This clonotype was detected many times. V gene TRBV28 combines with J gene TRBJ2-1; D is undetermined. CDR1 MDHEN and CDR2 SYDVKM come from the germline V gene. CDR3 length equals 14 residues. The V end was cut by 1 base, the J end by 5 bases, with 9 bases between. CDR3 sequence: CASSLSGRNNEQFF. The CDR3 DNA sequence: TGTGCCAGCAGTTTATCAGGCAGGAACAATGAGCAGTTCTTC. The whole variable domain, remainder taken from reference TRBV28 and TRBJ2-1, is DVKVTQSSRYLVKRTGEKVFLECVQDMDHENMFWYRQDPGLGLRLIYFSYDVKMKEKGDIPEGYSVSREKKERFSLILESASTNQTSMYLCASSLSGRNNEQFFGPGTRLTVL.

This clonotype has a count of ten or more. The V call is TRBV7-2, the J call TRBJ2-6; a possible D gene is TRBD2 (6 bases). This CDR3 contains 17 residues. Germline V lookup: CDR1 SGHTA, CDR2 FQGNSA. Trimming took off 2 bases at V and 0 bases at J, with 11 bases between the two ends. Here the CDR3 DNA reads TGTGCCAGCAGCTTAAGGGTGGGGGGCTCTGGGGCCAACGTCCTGACTTTC. It translates to CASSLRVGGSGANVLTF.